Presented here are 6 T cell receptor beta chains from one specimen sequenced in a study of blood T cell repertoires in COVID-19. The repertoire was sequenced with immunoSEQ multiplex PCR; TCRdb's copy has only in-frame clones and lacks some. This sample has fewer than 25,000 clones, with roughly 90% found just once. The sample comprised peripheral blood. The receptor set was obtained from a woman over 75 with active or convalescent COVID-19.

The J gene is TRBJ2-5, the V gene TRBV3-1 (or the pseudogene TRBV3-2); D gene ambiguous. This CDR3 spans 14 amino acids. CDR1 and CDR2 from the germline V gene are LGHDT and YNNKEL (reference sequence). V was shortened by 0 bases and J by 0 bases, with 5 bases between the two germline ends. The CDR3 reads CASSQDRDQETQYF. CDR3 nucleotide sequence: TGTGCCAGCAGCCAAGACCGGGACCAAGAGACCCAGTACTTC.

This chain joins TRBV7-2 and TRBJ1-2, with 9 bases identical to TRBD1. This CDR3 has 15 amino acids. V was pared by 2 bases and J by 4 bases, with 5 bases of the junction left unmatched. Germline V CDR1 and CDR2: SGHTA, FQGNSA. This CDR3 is CASSLSGTGTYGYTF. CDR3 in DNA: TGTGCCAGCAGCTTATCCGGGACAGGGACCTATGGCTACACCTTC.

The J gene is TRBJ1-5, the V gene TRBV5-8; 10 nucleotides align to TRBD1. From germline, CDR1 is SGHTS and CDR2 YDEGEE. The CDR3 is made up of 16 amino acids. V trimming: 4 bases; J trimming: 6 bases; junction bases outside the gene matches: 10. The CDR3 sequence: CASSRQGQGFSQPQHF. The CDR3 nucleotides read TGTGCCAGCAGCCGACAGGGACAGGGGTTCAGTCAGCCCCAGCATTTT.

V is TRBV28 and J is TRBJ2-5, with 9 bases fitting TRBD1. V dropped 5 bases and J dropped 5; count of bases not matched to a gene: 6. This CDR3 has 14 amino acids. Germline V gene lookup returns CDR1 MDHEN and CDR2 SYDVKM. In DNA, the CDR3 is TGTGCCAGCAGTCTAGGACAGGGGTGGGAGACCCAGTACTTC. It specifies CASSLGQGWETQYF.

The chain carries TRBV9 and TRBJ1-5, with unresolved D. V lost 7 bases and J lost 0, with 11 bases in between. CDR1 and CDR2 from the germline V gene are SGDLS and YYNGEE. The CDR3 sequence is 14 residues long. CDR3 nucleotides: TGTGCCAGCCCGGGATCTCATAGCAATCAGCCCCAGCATTTT. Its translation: CASPGSHSNQPQHF.

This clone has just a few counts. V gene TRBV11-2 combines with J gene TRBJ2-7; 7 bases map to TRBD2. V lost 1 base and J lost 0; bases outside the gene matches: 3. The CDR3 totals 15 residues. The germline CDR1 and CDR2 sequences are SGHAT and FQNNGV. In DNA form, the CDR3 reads TGTGCCAGCAGCTTAGTTTCGGGGGGCTCCTACGAGCAGTACTTC. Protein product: CASSLVSGGSYEQYF.